These 32 T cell receptor beta chains were all obtained from the same sample, sequenced in a study of T cell responses to AZD1222 COVID-19 vaccine. Using immunoSEQ multiplex PCR, the repertoire was profiled, and TCRdb retains in-frame clones only, with some absent. The sample contains roughly 180,000 clones, roughly 91% of which appear only once. The sequencing used peripheral blood, collected 28 days after the second AZD1222 dose. The receptor set was obtained from an adult who received the AZD1222 COVID-19 vaccine.

J is TRBJ1-1 and V is TRBV7-3; the match to TRBD1 covers 8 bases. The ends lost 5 bases at V and 7 bases at J; junction bases unmatched: 6. Germline assignment: CDR1 SGHTA and CDR2 FQGTGA. CDR3 size: 13 residues. The CDR3 sequence: CASSPQGACEAFF. The CDR3 nucleotides are TGTGCCAGCAGCCCTCAGGGGGCTTGTGAAGCTTTCTTT.

The rearrangement links TRBV6-4 to TRBJ1-1; 7 positions match TRBD1. Germline-derived CDR1 and CDR2 are MRHNA and SNTAGT. CDR3 length: 15 residues. Germline trimming cut 8 bases from V and 1 base from J; bases unmatched to any gene: 10. This chain's CDR3 is CASRDSGQPNTEAFF. The CDR3 DNA follows: TGTGCCAGCCGCGACTCGGGACAGCCGAACACTGAAGCTTTCTTT.

The genes are TRBV5-8 and TRBJ2-3, with D possibly being TRBD1 (5 bases). V lost 5 bases to trimming and J lost 6 bases, with 10 bases between them. The CDR3 loop spans 12 amino acids. CDR1 and CDR2 from the germline V gene are SGHTS and YDEGEE. The CDR3 DNA reads TGTGCCAGCAGTACCAGGGCCGATACGCAGTATTTT. Its translation is CASSTRADTQYF.

The CDR3 loop is CASTKTENNSPLHF. In DNA, the CDR3 is TGTGCCAGTACCAAGACAGAGAATAATTCACCCCTCCACTTT. The V call is TRBV19, the J call TRBJ1-6, with D maybe TRBD1 (5 bases). The CDR3 contains 14 residues. CDR1 is LNHDA, CDR2 SQIVND, per germline (reference sequence). V was shortened by 7 bases and J by 5 bases, with 12 bases between the two germline ends.

The chain employs TRBV24-1 and TRBJ2-5; TRBD1 agrees at 10 bases. The CDR3 runs 16 residues. With 3 bases clipped from V and 2 bases from J, the junction kept 5 bases outside the gene matches. Germline V lookup: CDR1 KGHDR, CDR2 SFDVKD. The CDR3 protein is CATSDPGQGEQETQYF. The CDR3 DNA is TGTGCCACCAGTGATCCTGGACAGGGGGAGCAAGAGACCCAGTACTTC.

The chain carries TRBV3-1 (or the pseudogene TRBV3-2) and TRBJ1-2; D is unclear. Germline loops: CDR1 LGHDT, CDR2 YNNKEL (reference sequence). The V end lost 1 base, the J end lost 6 bases, and 9 bases lay between the germline ends. This CDR3 comprises 13 residues. The CDR3 nucleotides read TGTGCCAGCAGCCAAGGCTACGACCATGGCTACACCTTC. This gives the protein CASSQGYDHGYTF.

The chain recombines TRBV30 with TRBJ1-3; D is undetermined. The CDR3 length is 12 residues. V was shortened by 8 bases and J by 1 base, with 9 bases between the two germline ends. From germline, CDR1 is GTSNPN and CDR2 SVGIG (reference sequence). Here the CDR3 reads CAHRASGNTIYF. The DNA for the CDR3 is TGTGCCCATAGGGCGTCTGGAAACACCATATATTTT.

V usage is TRBV4-1 and J usage is TRBJ2-5, with D perhaps TRBD1 (6 bases). Germline V lookup: CDR1 MGHRA, CDR2 YSYEKL. The germline V and J ends were trimmed by 4 bases and 1 base, with 22 bases remaining between them. CDR3 length: 18 residues. DNA for the CDR3: TGCGCCAGCAGCCTCCCTGTGACTCCGGGACAAATCCAAGAGACCCAGTACTTC. Amino acids: CASSLPVTPGQIQETQYF.

The chain couples TRBV4-1 to TRBJ2-3; D gene uncertain. Trimming took off 3 bases at V and 4 bases at J, with 17 bases between the two ends. Germline loops: CDR1 MGHRA, CDR2 YSYEKL. The CDR3 totals 16 residues. The CDR3 coding sequence is TGCGCCAGCAGCCACCCTCTTGGGTCCGGCCCAGATACGCAGTATTTT. Translated, it gives CASSHPLGSGPDTQYF.

The rearrangement links TRBV6-6 to TRBJ2-3, with D unclear. CDR1 and CDR2 (germline): MNHNY, SVGAGI (reference sequence). The CDR3 totals 16 residues. Between the trimmed V and J ends, which lost 0 bases and 2 bases, there was a span of 12 bases. This CDR3 reads CASSYSNPGLTDTQYF. As DNA, the CDR3 is TGTGCCAGCAGTTACTCGAACCCTGGCCTCACAGATACGCAGTATTTT.

The V call is TRBV4-3, the J call TRBJ1-2, with D uncertain. This CDR3 is 16 amino acids long. From germline, CDR1 is LGHNA and CDR2 YSLEER. The ends were cut back, 0 bases at V and 0 bases at J, with 11 bases in the middle. The CDR3 region is CASSQDMADTNYGYTF. DNA of the CDR3: TGCGCCAGCAGCCAAGATATGGCCGATACTAACTATGGCTACACCTTC.

This clone appeared a single time. The rearrangement links TRBV7-9 to TRBJ1-4; D is unclear. CDR1 SEHNR and CDR2 FQNEAQ come from the germline V gene (reference sequence). The CDR3 length is 17 residues. The V end was cut by 4 bases, the J end by 0 bases, with 15 bases between. The CDR3: CASSYTTSSTTNEKLFF. The CDR3 nucleotides read TGTGCCAGCAGCTACACTACAAGTTCCACAACTAATGAAAAACTGTTTTTT.

The rearrangement joins TRBV10-1 to TRBJ2-5; 7 bases agree with TRBD1. The V segment lost 3 bases and the J segment 5 bases; nucleotides outside the gene matches: 3. Germline CDR1 reads WNHNN; CDR2 reads SYGVQD (reference sequence). The CDR3 is 13 amino acids. CDR3 residues: CASSEGGAETQYF. CDR3 DNA: TGCGCCAGCAGTGAAGGGGGCGCGGAGACCCAGTACTTC.

CDR3 loop: CASSGASDQPQHF. Written as DNA, the CDR3 is TGTGCCAGCTCGGGGGCCAGTGATCAGCCCCAGCATTTT. The J gene is TRBJ1-5, the V gene TRBV18; a possible D gene is TRBD1 (6 bases). CDR1 and CDR2 (germline): KGHSH, LQKENI. The CDR3 spans 13 residues. Trimming stripped 6 bases from V and 5 bases from J, with 11 bases between.

This chain uses TRBV14 with TRBJ1-6; D is uncertain. CDR3 length equals 13 residues. Germline V gene data show CDR1 as SGHDN and CDR2 as FVKESK. The V end was cut by 8 bases, the J end by 8 bases, with 13 bases between. The CDR3 DNA follows: TGTGCCAGCTCGAGGCGATATGATTCACCCCTCCACTTT. Its translation: CASSRRYDSPLHF.

This clone occurred a few times. CDR3 coding DNA: TGTGCCAGCAGCGAGCGGGAGGGCCTCGGCACCGGGGAGCTGTTTTTT. It translates to CASSEREGLGTGELFF. This chain connects TRBV2 to TRBJ2-2, with 10 bases that match TRBD2. This CDR3 contains 16 residues. Germline CDR1 and CDR2: SNHLY and FYNNEI. Trimming removed 6 bases from V and 4 bases from J; junction bases left unmatched: 8.

This chain links TRBV30 with TRBJ1-2; possible D gene TRBD1, 5 bases. The length of the CDR3 is 13 residues. The germline gives CDR1 GTSNPN, CDR2 SVGIG (reference sequence). The ends were cut back, 4 bases at V and 4 bases at J, with 13 bases in the middle. CDR3 nucleotides: TGTGCCTGGACCCCAGACAGACTCTATGGCTACACCTTC. This gives the protein CAWTPDRLYGYTF. Full variable domain (remainder filled in from reference TRBV30 and TRBJ1-2): SQTIHQWPATLVQPVGSPLSLECTVEGTSNPNLYWYRQAAGRGLQLLFYSVGIGQISSEVPQNLSASRPQDRQFILSSKKLLLSDSGFYLCAWTPDRLYGYTFGSGTRLTVV.

The chain is built from TRBV7-3 and TRBJ2-1; 8 bases are a match to TRBD2. CDR3 length: 15 amino acids. Germline trimming cut 5 bases from V and 1 base from J; bases unmatched to any gene: 4. Germline CDR1 reads SGHTA; CDR2 reads FQGTGA. CDR3 in DNA: TGTGCCAGCAGCCCCACTAGCGGATCCTACAATGAGCAGTTCTTC. It encodes CASSPTSGSYNEQFF.

V gene TRBV6-7 combines with J gene TRBJ1-5; 10 bases are shared with TRBD1. TRBV6-7 is known as an ORF, though its function is uncertain. The CDR3 loop spans 14 amino acids. The V and J ends lost 2 bases and 5 bases, in that order; junction bases with no gene match: 0. The DNA for the CDR3 is TGTGCCAGCAGTTACGGGACAGGGGATCAGCCCCAGCATTTT. It encodes CASSYGTGDQPQHF.

This clone was detected once. The chain has TRBV3-1 (or the pseudogene TRBV3-2) and TRBJ1-5; 9 bases map to TRBD1. This CDR3 has 16 amino acids. V lost 5 bases to trimming and J lost 3 bases; unmatched junction nucleotides: 8. From germline, CDR1 is LGHDT and CDR2 YNNKEL (reference sequence). The CDR3 DNA reads TGTGCCAGCAGCGAGCGGACAGGGGCGGACAATCAGCCCCAGCATTTT. This gives the protein CASSERTGADNQPQHF.

The chain employs TRBV5-4 and TRBJ1-4; TRBD1 matches 11 bases. CDR3 length: 17 residues. V lost 3 bases, J lost 3 bases, and 7 bases stayed unmatched. Germline CDR1 reads SGHNT; CDR2 reads YYREEE (reference sequence). CDR3 bases: TGTGCCAGCAGCTGGCCGGGACAGGGGGATTCTAATGAAAAACTGTTTTTT. Translation gives CASSWPGQGDSNEKLFF.

CDR3 bases: TGTGCCAGTAGCCCGATCGGGCAGGGGGGCAATCAGCCCCAGCATTTT. Translation gives CASSPIGQGGNQPQHF. The V call is TRBV19, the J call TRBJ1-5; 7 bases are shared with TRBD1. Germline CDR1 LNHDA, CDR2 SQIVND (reference sequence). Trimming removed 6 bases from V and 2 bases from J; junction bases left unmatched: 10. The CDR3 loop spans 16 amino acids. Based on the CDR3 plus reference TRBV19 and TRBJ1-5, the full variable domain is DGGITQSPKYLFRKEGQNVTLSCEQNLNHDAMYWYRQDPGQGLRLIYYSQIVNDFQKGDIAEGYSVSREKKESFPLTVTSAQKNPTAFYLCASSPIGQGGNQPQHFGDGTRLSIL.

The chain is built from TRBV12-3 or TRBV12-4 and TRBJ2-1; no firm D call. The V gene lost 3 bases and the J gene lost 4 bases, with 7 bases spanning the gap. The CDR3 totals 13 residues. The CDR3 sequence: CASSFLAYNEQFF. DNA for the CDR3: TGTGCCAGCAGTTTCCTTGCATACAATGAGCAGTTCTTC.

CDR3 nucleotide sequence: TGTGCCTGGAGTCGCGGGACTAGCTTGTACGAGCAGTACTTC. It is translated as CAWSRGTSLYEQYF. The rearrangement links TRBV30 to TRBJ2-7, with 9 bases matching TRBD2. The CDR3 runs to 14 residues. V was clipped by 2 bases and J by 4 bases; unmatched bases: 6. In germline, CDR1 is GTSNPN, CDR2 SVGIG (reference sequence).

The chain employs TRBV7-9 and TRBJ2-2; a possible D gene is TRBD2 (5 bases). Trimming took 4 bases from V and 0 from J, leaving 15 bases between them. The CDR3 is 17 amino acids. Germline values: CDR1 SEHNR, CDR2 FQNEAQ (reference sequence). Written as DNA, the CDR3 is TGTGCCAGCAGCTACATCGGGGATCCCGCGAACACCGGGGAGCTGTTTTTT. Translation: CASSYIGDPANTGELFF. The full variable domain, in which reference TRBV7-9 and TRBJ2-2 provide the parts outside the CDR3, is DTGVSQNPRHKITKRGQNVTFRCDPISEHNRLYWYRQTLGQGPEFLTYFQNEAQLEKSRLLSDRFSAERPKGSFSTLEIQRTEQGDSAMYLCASSYIGDPANTGELFFGEGSRLTVL.

The chain employs TRBV6-6 and TRBJ1-5, with 7 bases lining up with TRBD1. V shed 0 bases and J 7 bases; nucleotides not matched to a gene: 9. CDR3 length equals 16 residues. Germline V CDR1 and CDR2: MNHNY, SVGAGI (reference sequence). Here the CDR3 DNA reads TGTGCCAGCAGTTACTCGCTAGGGGGCGCGGGGCAGCCCCAGCATTTT. This translates into CASSYSLGGAGQPQHF.

The rearrangement uses TRBV28 and TRBJ1-4; D is unclear. The germline V gene encodes CDR1 MDHEN and CDR2 SYDVKM. CDR3 length: 17 residues. V shed 1 base and J shed 4 bases, with 16 bases lying between them. This chain's CDR3 is CASSLSKLRRVNEKLFF. In DNA form, the CDR3 reads TGTGCCAGCAGTTTATCGAAGTTGCGTCGGGTTAATGAAAAACTGTTTTTT.

The rearrangement uses TRBV12-3 or TRBV12-4 and TRBJ1-6, with 7 bases matching TRBD1. The CDR3 length is 13 residues. V lost 3 bases to trimming and J lost 11 bases; unmatched junction nucleotides: 4. The CDR3 reads CASSFRDRAPLHF. CDR3 bases: TGTGCCAGCAGTTTCAGGGACAGAGCACCCCTCCACTTT.

The J gene is TRBJ2-2, the V gene TRBV24-1; D unresolved. Germline CDR1 KGHDR, CDR2 SFDVKD. Trimming removed 1 base from V and 0 bases from J, with 14 bases in between. The CDR3 extends over 18 amino acids. The CDR3 region is CATSDFTDGTANTGELFF. Written as DNA, the CDR3 is TGTGCCACCAGTGATTTCACCGACGGAACCGCGAACACCGGGGAGCTGTTTTTT.

With regard to this clone: An end of the junction differs from the germline gene, which may be a read error. The chain recombines TRBV23-1 with TRBJ2-3, with D possibly being TRBD1 (6 bases). TRBV23-1 is an open reading frame, and its role is uncertain. The CDR3 runs to 12 residues. As DNA, the CDR3 is TGCGCCAGCAGTCAATCTCGAACAGGGATGGATTTT. It is translated as CASSQSRTGMDF.

The V gene is TRBV21-1, the J gene TRBJ1-2. TRBV21-1 is classified as a pseudogene. CDR3 length: 10 residues. The CDR3: CASSKYGYTF. CDR3 bases: TGTGCCAGCAGCAAGTATGGCTACACCTTC.

This clone appeared a single time. The chain uses TRBV29-1 and TRBJ1-6; D not certain. Germline V gives CDR1 SQVTM, CDR2 ANQGSEA. Between the trimmed V and J ends, which lost 5 bases and 0 bases, there was a span of 8 bases. This CDR3 is 14 amino acids long. CDR3 bases: TGCAGCGTTTGCGAGAGCTCCTATAATTCACCCCTCCACTTT. It translates to CSVCESSYNSPLHF. Looking up the rest from reference TRBV29-1 and TRBJ1-6 gives the full variable domain: SAVISQKPSRDICQRGTSLTIQCQVDSQVTMMFWYRQQPGQSLTLIATANQGSEATYESGFVIDKFPISRPNLTFSTLTVSNMSPEDSSIYLCSVCESSYNSPLHFGNGTRLTVT.